This paragraph reports one TCR beta chain. This sample was taken from a study of T cell changes during pregnancy in multiple sclerosis. Sequencing was performed with immunoSEQ multiplex PCR; in TCRdb, only in-frame clones are kept and a portion is missing. The table records approximately 65,000 clones, about 90% of them present only once. The length of the CDR3 is 9 residues. CDR1 is MNHNS and CDR2 is SASEGT in the germline V gene. V was shortened by 3 bases and J by 13 bases, with 3 bases between the two germline ends. Specimen: peripheral blood, collected in the third trimester of pregnancy. The receptor was isolated from a female donor in good health, enrolled as a control in a pregnancy study. This chain links TRBV6-1 with TRBJ2-2; no reliable D call. In DNA form, the CDR3 reads TGTGCCAGCAGTGACAGGCTGTTTTTT. Residues: CASSDRLFF.